The 30 T cell receptor beta chains given below trace back to one sample, sequenced in a study of OX40 agonist ivuxolimab in advanced cancers. TCRdb's table, derived via immunoSEQ multiplex PCR, lists solely in-frame clones and lacks some. The table includes approximately 80,000 clones, around nine tenths detected once. The sample was CD4+ or CD8+ T cells sorted from blood, taken in a trial of the OX40 agonist ivuxolimab. The receptors were gathered from an adult with an advanced solid tumor such as melanoma, head and neck, liver or kidney cancer.

This clone was seen once. The chain joins TRBV11-3 to TRBJ1-4; TRBD1 is a possible D gene (6 bases). V lost 3 bases, J lost 4 bases, and 12 bases lay in between. This CDR3 has 15 residues. Per germline, CDR1 SGHNT and CDR2 YENEEA. CDR3 loop: CASSFGGRLNEKLFF. The CDR3 coding sequence is TGTGCCAGCAGCTTTGGGGGGCGACTTAATGAAAAACTGTTTTTT.

The chain recombines TRBV6-1 with TRBJ1-5, with D tentatively TRBD1 (5 bases). The CDR3 spans 15 residues. The ends were cut back, 4 bases at V and 9 bases at J, with 19 bases in the middle. The V gene's germline CDR1 is MNHNS and CDR2 SASEGT. CDR3 residues: CASSAGAGLIGPQHF. CDR3 sequence (DNA): TGTGCCAGCAGTGCCGGGGCAGGGCTAATAGGGCCCCAGCATTTT.

The gene calls are TRBV5-1 and TRBJ2-2; D could derive from TRBD1 or TRBD2 (5 bases each). Between the trimmed V and J ends, which lost 1 base and 7 bases, there was a span of 14 bases. The CDR3 runs to 15 residues. Germline CDR1 is SGHRS and CDR2 is YFSETQ. The CDR3 protein is CASSLFGAGDGELFF. The CDR3 DNA sequence: TGCGCCAGCAGCTTGTTCGGGGCCGGGGACGGGGAGCTGTTTTTT.

The chain joins TRBV5-8 to TRBJ1-1; possible D gene TRBD1, 5 bases. Trimming took 1 base from V and 4 from J, leaving 14 bases between them. CDR1 SGHTS and CDR2 YDEGEE come from the germline V gene. The length of the CDR3 is 15 residues. DNA for the CDR3: TGTGCCAGCAGCTTGAGTATCGTCGGGGGCACTGAAGCTTTCTTT. Translated: CASSLSIVGGTEAFF.

The chain links TRBV11-2 to TRBJ2-7; 8 bases line up with TRBD2. The CDR3 sequence is 15 residues long. CDR1 SGHAT and CDR2 FQNNGV come from the germline V gene. J was trimmed by 5 bases and V by 5 bases; bases with no gene match: 11. This chain's CDR3 is CASSPVAGGRDEQYF. The CDR3 region has the DNA TGTGCCAGCAGCCCCGTGGCGGGGGGCCGGGACGAGCAGTACTTC.

The CDR3 here is CASSWGPWNGYTF. The DNA of the CDR3 is TGTGCCAGCAGCTGGGGGCCGTGGAATGGCTACACCTTC. This chain joins TRBV7-9 and TRBJ1-2, with a tentative D call TRBD1 (6 bases). V dropped 4 bases and J dropped 6 bases, with 12 bases sitting between them. Germline values: CDR1 SEHNR, CDR2 FQNEAQ (reference sequence). The CDR3 covers 13 residues.

The chain uses TRBV14 and TRBJ2-4; the match to TRBD1 covers 9 bases. The CDR3 loop spans 17 amino acids. Trimming took 4 bases from V and 1 from J; bases not matched to a gene: 8. Looked up from germline, CDR1 is SGHDN and CDR2 is FVKESK. The CDR3 coding sequence is TGTGCCAGCAGCCCACCGGGACAGGGCTACGCCAAAAACATTCAGTACTTC. It codes for CASSPPGQGYAKNIQYF.

This clone was found a few times. V gene TRBV5-1 combines with J gene TRBJ2-2; D is perhaps TRBD1 (6 bases). V lost 1 base to trimming and J lost 0 bases, with 10 bases between them. The CDR3 sequence is 16 residues long. Per the germline V gene, CDR1 is SGHRS and CDR2 is YFSETQ. The CDR3 nucleotides read TGCGCCAGCAGCTTGCCGGACAGCTCGAACACCGGGGAGCTGTTTTTT. Translation: CASSLPDSSNTGELFF.

The V call is TRBV11-2, the J call TRBJ1-1; TRBD1 might be the D (5 bases). V gave up 3 bases and J gave up 1 base, with 6 bases separating them. Germline loops: CDR1 SGHAT, CDR2 FQNNGV. The CDR3 is 13 amino acids. The CDR3 protein is CASSFGQNTEAFF. CDR3 coding DNA: TGTGCCAGCAGCTTTGGACAGAACACTGAAGCTTTCTTT.

V usage is TRBV19 and J usage is TRBJ1-6; the match to TRBD1 covers 7 bases. The CDR3 length is 13 residues. V gave up 3 bases and J gave up 7 bases; unmatched junction bases: 0. Per the germline V gene, CDR1 is LNHDA and CDR2 is SQIVND (reference sequence). CDR3 bases: TGTGCCAGTAGTATGGGACAGAATTCACCCCTCCACTTT. Translation gives CASSMGQNSPLHF.

This chain links TRBV11-3 with TRBJ2-6; D may be TRBD1 (6 bases). The germline V gene encodes CDR1 SGHNT and CDR2 YENEEA. Trimming removed 4 bases at V and 2 bases at J, with 15 bases between. This CDR3 comprises 17 residues. The CDR3 protein is CASSSRRGSPGANVLTF. The CDR3 coding sequence is TGTGCCAGCAGCTCTAGAAGGGGGTCCCCTGGGGCCAACGTCCTGACTTTC.

As regards this clone: At the DNA level, this CDR3 is encoded by other sequences in the same sample as well. The rearrangement joins TRBV18 to TRBJ2-5; D unresolved. V dropped 1 base and J dropped 5 bases, with 8 bases sitting between them. CDR1 is KGHSH, CDR2 LQKENI, per germline. The CDR3 length is 13 residues. The CDR3, as DNA: TGTGCCAGCTCACCACGGACCGGCGAGACCCAGTACTTC. Amino acid sequence: CASSPRTGETQYF.

The rearrangement uses TRBV7-8 and TRBJ2-7; D tentatively reads TRBD1 or TRBD2 (5 bases each). V was cut by 1 base and J by 0 bases, with 10 bases left in between. The germline CDR1 and CDR2 sequences are SGHVS and FQNEAQ. The CDR3 has 15 residues. Written as DNA, the CDR3 is TGTGCCAGCAGCTTAGGGGCAGGGAGCTCCTACGAGCAGTACTTC. This codes for CASSLGAGSSYEQYF.

As concerns this clone: Germline and junction disagree at one end, which may indicate a read error. Other nucleotide sequences in the sample specify the same CDR3. This chain connects TRBV2 to TRBJ2-7, with 7 bases matching TRBD2. CDR1 and CDR2 from the germline V gene are SNHLY and FYNNEI. This CDR3 spans 15 amino acids. CDR3 region: CASSDGTGGTYEQYF. As DNA, the CDR3 is TGTGCCAGCAGTGACGGTACGGGGGGTACCTACGAGCAATACTTC.

The chain links TRBV10-3 to TRBJ1-1, with TRBD1 identical over 12 bases. The CDR3 loop spans 16 amino acids. The V gene end was trimmed by 7 bases and the J gene end by 4 bases; junction bases not matched to a gene: 10. The germline CDR1 and CDR2 sequences are ENHRY and SYGVKD. CDR3 nucleotides: TGTGCCATCAAAGGGACAGGGGGCTTAAGAGGCACTGAAGCTTTCTTT. It is translated as CAIKGTGGLRGTEAFF.

In the case of this clone: At one of its ends the junction is not consistent with the germline gene, which may arise from a read error. The V gene is TRBV6-6, the J gene TRBJ1-1; 9 nucleotides match TRBD1. The CDR3 has 13 residues. Germline loops: CDR1 MNHNY, CDR2 SVGAGI (reference sequence). CDR3 DNA sequence: TGTGCCAGCAGTCGAGGGACAGGGACTGCAGCTTTCTTT. Its translation is CASSRGTGTAAFF.

This sequence joins TRBV29-1 and TRBJ2-7, with D possibly TRBD1 on 6 matching bases. The CDR3 loop spans 11 amino acids. V dropped 5 bases and J dropped 2 bases, with 7 bases sitting between them. Germline lookup yields CDR1 SQVTM and CDR2 ANQGSEA. Here the CDR3 DNA reads TGCAGCGTTACAGGGACCTACGAGCAGTACTTC. Protein: CSVTGTYEQYF.

The chain carries TRBV10-3 and TRBJ2-7; the match to TRBD2 covers 7 bases. This CDR3 has 14 amino acids. In germline, CDR1 is ENHRY, CDR2 SYGVKD. With 2 bases clipped from V and 4 bases from J, the junction kept 5 bases outside the gene matches. The CDR3 DNA reads as TGTGCCATCAGTGAGGCGGGAGTGGAATACGAGCAGTACTTC. This gives the protein CAISEAGVEYEQYF.

The CDR3 is CASSTRNNEKLFF. The CDR3 region has the DNA TGTGCCAGCAGCACCCGTAATAATGAAAAACTGTTTTTT. The chain couples TRBV7-2 to TRBJ1-4; the D is unclear. Trimming left V 5 bases short and J 4 bases short, with 8 bases between. The CDR3 length is 13 residues. Per germline, CDR1 SGHTA and CDR2 FQGNSA.

This clone was observed a single time. This chain joins TRBV4-2 and TRBJ1-2; D gene uncertain. Germline CDR1 LGHNA, CDR2 YNFKEQ. V was pared by 0 bases and J by 1 base, with 9 bases between. The CDR3 has 15 amino acids. The chain's CDR3 is CASSQDSNGNYGYTF. The CDR3 DNA is TGTGCCAGCAGCCAAGATTCTAACGGTAACTATGGCTACACCTTC.

The chain is built from TRBV12-5 and TRBJ1-1, with a weak D call TRBD1 (5 bases). Deletions cut 1 base from V and 9 bases from J, with 9 bases between. Germline loops: CDR1 LGHNT, CDR2 FRNRAP. This CDR3 region has 12 residues. The chain's CDR3 is CASGLGAGKAFF. The CDR3 nucleotides are TGTGCTAGTGGTTTGGGGGCAGGGAAAGCTTTCTTT.

The chain joins TRBV5-4 to TRBJ2-5; no clear D gene. Trimming cost V 4 bases and J 5 bases, with 12 bases left between them. The CDR3 is 13 residues long. Germline V gene sequence: CDR1 SGHNT, CDR2 YYREEE (reference sequence). This CDR3 is CASSPRPGETQYF. In DNA form, the CDR3 reads TGTGCCAGCAGCCCCCGTCCCGGGGAGACCCAGTACTTC.

The rearrangement links TRBV27 to TRBJ2-3; no clear D. Germline values: CDR1 MNHEY, CDR2 SMNVEV (reference sequence). V was cut by 2 bases and J by 1 base, with 7 bases left in between. The CDR3 contains 14 residues. The CDR3 region has the DNA TGTGCCAGCAGTTTAACTACTGGCACAGATACGCAGTATTTT. Amino acids: CASSLTTGTDTQYF.

The chain links TRBV28 to TRBJ1-4; tentative D call: TRBD1 (6 bases). V lost 4 bases to trimming and J lost 14 bases, with 14 bases between them. The CDR3 is 12 residues long. Germline V gene sequence: CDR1 MDHEN, CDR2 SYDVKM. The CDR3 sequence is CASSSGQLELFF. The CDR3 coding sequence is TGTGCCAGCAGTTCCGGACAGCTCGAGCTGTTTTTT.

The chain recombines TRBV5-5 with TRBJ1-1; D remains ambiguous. V lost 1 base and J 2 bases, leaving 9 bases between the germline ends. In germline, CDR1 is SGHKS, CDR2 YYEKEE (reference sequence). This CDR3 has 14 residues. The CDR3 here is CASSLFHSNTEAFF. For the CDR3, the DNA is TGTGCCAGCAGCTTGTTTCACAGTAACACTGAAGCTTTCTTT.

The rearrangement joins TRBV5-4 to TRBJ1-1; D uncertain. Germline assignment: CDR1 SGHNT and CDR2 YYREEE (reference sequence). V was clipped by 1 base and J by 3 bases, with 7 bases between them. The CDR3 runs 13 residues. This chain's CDR3 is CASSLRRDTEAFF. For the CDR3, the DNA is TGTGCCAGCAGCTTGCGTAGGGACACTGAAGCTTTCTTT.

The V gene is TRBV2, the J gene TRBJ2-5; TRBD2 matches at 11 bases. The V segment lost 6 bases and the J segment 3 bases; nucleotides outside the gene matches: 3. CDR1 SNHLY and CDR2 FYNNEI come from the germline V gene. CDR3 size: 14 residues. CDR3 region: CASRTSGNEETQYF. CDR3 DNA: TGTGCCAGCAGGACTAGCGGGAACGAAGAGACCCAGTACTTC. Using reference TRBV2 and TRBJ2-5 for the parts outside the CDR3, the full variable domain is EPEVTQTPSHQVTQMGQEVILRCVPISNHLYFYWYRQILGQKVEFLVSFYNNEISEKSEIFDDQFSVERPDGSNFTLKIRSTKLEDSAMYFCASRTSGNEETQYFGPGTRLLVL.

This clone was counted once. CDR3 coding DNA: TGTGCCAGCAGTAAACCGAACACTGAAGCTTTCTTT. It codes for CASSKPNTEAFF. The chain uses TRBV6-5 and TRBJ1-1; D gene uncertain. V was trimmed by 5 bases and J by 1 base, leaving 5 bases between them. The CDR3 runs 12 residues. Germline V CDR1 and CDR2: MNHEY, SVGAGI.

The V call is TRBV28, the J call TRBJ1-1; no firm D call. CDR3 length: 12 amino acids. V was pared by 6 bases and J by 6 bases, with 11 bases between. The germline gives CDR1 MDHEN, CDR2 SYDVKM. CDR3 DNA: TGTGCCAGCAGGGGGTCAAGGGCTGAAGCTTTCTTT. It yields the protein CASRGSRAEAFF.

V usage is TRBV29-1 and J usage is TRBJ2-7; weak D call: TRBD1 (6 bases). Germline CDR1 reads SQVTM; CDR2 reads ANQGSEA. Between the trimmed V and J ends, which lost 7 bases and 2 bases, there was a span of 18 bases. CDR3 size: 14 residues. The CDR3 protein is CSGGFQGPPYEQYF. The DNA of the CDR3 is TGCAGCGGTGGGTTTCAGGGGCCCCCCTACGAGCAGTACTTC.